This T cell receptor beta chain originates from a study of T cell repertoires in cytomegalovirus infection. Background on the study: HLA-C-restricted CMV epitopes, recently identified, and well-studied HLA-B-restricted ones were used by the study. From public TCR beta signatures came an indication of both CMV infection and matching HLA type.

In its sample, this clonotype was seen many times. As yet, its antigen is unknown. TCRdb fed the reads into MiXCR, producing one record per CDR3 protein. The sample shows about 310,000 distinct CDR3 sequences, roughly 25% of them seen only once. This receptor was identified in a human donor in good health (CMV status not recorded). Some clones in this sample may be carry-over from other donors' samples. The sequencing here drew on cultured PBMCs, taken from culture after CMV antigen stimulation.

The CDR3 region is CASSLVGLGNQPQHF. DNA of the CDR3: TGTGCCAGCAGCTTAGTGGGGCTGGGCAATCAGCCCCAGCATTTT. This sequence joins TRBV7-2 and TRBJ1-5, with D perhaps TRBD1 (5 bases). V was trimmed by 1 base and J by 2 bases, leaving 9 bases between them. The V gene's germline CDR1 is SGHTA and CDR2 FQGNSA. The CDR3 is 15 residues long.